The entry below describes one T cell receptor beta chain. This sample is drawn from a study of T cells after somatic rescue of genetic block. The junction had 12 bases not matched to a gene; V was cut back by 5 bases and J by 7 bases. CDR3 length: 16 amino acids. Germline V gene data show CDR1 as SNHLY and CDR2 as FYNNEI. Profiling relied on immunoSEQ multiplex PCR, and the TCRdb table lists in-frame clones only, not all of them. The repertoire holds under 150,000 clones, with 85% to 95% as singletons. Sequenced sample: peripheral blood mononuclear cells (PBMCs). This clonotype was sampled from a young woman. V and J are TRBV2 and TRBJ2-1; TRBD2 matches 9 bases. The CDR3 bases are TGTGCCAGCAGTTGGGGTTCGCTAGCGGGGATTAATGAGCAGTTCTTC. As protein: CASSWGSLAGINEQFF.